This T cell receptor (beta chain) was captured in a study of cytomegalovirus exposure and HLA in healthy donors. Primers: 60 Vbeta forward and 13 Jbeta reverse. Profiling relied on immunoSEQ multiplex PCR, and the TCRdb table lists in-frame clones only, not all of them. Among around 150,000 clones listed, about 70% were seen once. The material sequenced was PBMCs. The clonotype comes from a woman between 35 and 50 years old in good health and CMV-seropositive.

CDR3 in amino acids: CASRPLMIQETQYF. The DNA of the CDR3 is TGTGCCAGCAGACCACTAATGATTCAAGAGACCCAGTACTTC. V gene TRBV27 combines with J gene TRBJ2-5, with D unresolved. Trimming cost V 6 bases and J 2 bases, with 13 bases left between them. The CDR3 has 14 amino acids. Germline values: CDR1 MNHEY, CDR2 SMNVEV (reference sequence).